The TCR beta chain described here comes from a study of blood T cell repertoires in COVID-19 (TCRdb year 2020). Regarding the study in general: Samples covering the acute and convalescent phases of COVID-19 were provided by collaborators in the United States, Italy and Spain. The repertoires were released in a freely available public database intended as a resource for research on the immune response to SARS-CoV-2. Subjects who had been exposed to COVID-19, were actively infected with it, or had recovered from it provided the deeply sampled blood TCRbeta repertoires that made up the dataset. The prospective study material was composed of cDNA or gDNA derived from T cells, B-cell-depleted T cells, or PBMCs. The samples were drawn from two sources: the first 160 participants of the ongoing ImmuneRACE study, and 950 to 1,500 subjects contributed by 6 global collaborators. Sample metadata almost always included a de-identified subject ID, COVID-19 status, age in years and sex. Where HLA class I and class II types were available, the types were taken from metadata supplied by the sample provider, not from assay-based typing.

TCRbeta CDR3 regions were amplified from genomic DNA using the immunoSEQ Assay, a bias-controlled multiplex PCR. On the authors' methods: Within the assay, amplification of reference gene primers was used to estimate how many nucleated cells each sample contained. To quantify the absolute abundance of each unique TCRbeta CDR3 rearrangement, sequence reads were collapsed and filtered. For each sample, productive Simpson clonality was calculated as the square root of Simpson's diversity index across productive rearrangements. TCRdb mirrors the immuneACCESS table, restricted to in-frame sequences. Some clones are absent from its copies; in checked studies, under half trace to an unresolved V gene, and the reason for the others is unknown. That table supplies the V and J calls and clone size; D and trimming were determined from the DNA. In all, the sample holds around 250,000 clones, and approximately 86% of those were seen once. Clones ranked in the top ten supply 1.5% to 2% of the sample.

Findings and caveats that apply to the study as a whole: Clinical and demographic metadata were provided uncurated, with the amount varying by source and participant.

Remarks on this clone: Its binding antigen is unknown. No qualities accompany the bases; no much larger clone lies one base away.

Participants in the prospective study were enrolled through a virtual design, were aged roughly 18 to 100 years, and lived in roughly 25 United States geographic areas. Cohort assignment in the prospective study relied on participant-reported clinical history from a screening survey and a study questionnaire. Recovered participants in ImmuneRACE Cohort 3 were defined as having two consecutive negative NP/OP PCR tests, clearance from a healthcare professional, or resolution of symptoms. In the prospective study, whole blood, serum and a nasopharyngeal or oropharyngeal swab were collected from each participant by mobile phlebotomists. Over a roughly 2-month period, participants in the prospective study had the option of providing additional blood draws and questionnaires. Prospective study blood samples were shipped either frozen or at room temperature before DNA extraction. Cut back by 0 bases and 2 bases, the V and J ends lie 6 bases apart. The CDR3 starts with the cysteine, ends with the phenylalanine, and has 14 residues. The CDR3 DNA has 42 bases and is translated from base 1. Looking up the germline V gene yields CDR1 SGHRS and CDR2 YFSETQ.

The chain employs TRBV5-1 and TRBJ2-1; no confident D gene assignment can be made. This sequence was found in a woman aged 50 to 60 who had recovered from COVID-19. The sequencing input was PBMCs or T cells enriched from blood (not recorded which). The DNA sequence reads TGCGCCAGCAGCTTGGGGCAGACCTACAATGAGCAGTTCTTC. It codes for CASSLGQTYNEQFF.